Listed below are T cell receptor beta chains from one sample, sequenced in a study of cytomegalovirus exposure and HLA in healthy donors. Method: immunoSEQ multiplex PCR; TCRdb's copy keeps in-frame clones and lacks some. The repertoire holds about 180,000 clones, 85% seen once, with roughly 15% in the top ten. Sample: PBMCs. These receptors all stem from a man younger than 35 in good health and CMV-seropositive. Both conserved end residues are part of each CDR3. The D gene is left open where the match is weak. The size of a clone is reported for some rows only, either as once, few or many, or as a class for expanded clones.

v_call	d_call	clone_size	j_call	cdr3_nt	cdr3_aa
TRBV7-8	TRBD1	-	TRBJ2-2	TGTGCCAGCAGCCACGAGACAGGGAGCACCGGGGAGCTGTTTTTT	CASSHETGSTGELFF
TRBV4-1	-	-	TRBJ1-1	TGCGCCAGCAGGCCCGAATTACAGGGCGGCACTGAAGCTTTCTTT	CASRPELQGGTEAFF
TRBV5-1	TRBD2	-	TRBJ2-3	TGCGCCAGCAGCTTGGCGGGAGGGTCCACAGATACGCAGTATTTT	CASSLAGGSTDTQYF
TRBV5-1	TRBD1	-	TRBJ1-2	TGCGCCAGCAGCATGGACAGGGCTAACTATGGCTACACCTTC	CASSMDRANYGYTF
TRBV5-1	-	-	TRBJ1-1	TGCGCCAGCAGCTCACAGGGAGGGACTGAAGCTTTCTTT	CASSSQGGTEAFF
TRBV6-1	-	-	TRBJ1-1	TGTGCCAGCAGTGAATCTGGGGGGGTCGGCACTGAAGCTTTCTTT	CASSESGGVGTEAFF
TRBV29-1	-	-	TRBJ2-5	TGCAGCGCCCCCCAGGGTTTCGGTGCGGAGACCCAGTACTTC	CSAPQGFGAETQYF
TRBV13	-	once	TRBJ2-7	TGTGCCAGCAGCTTCCGGGGCTCCTACGAGCAGTACTTC	CASSFRGSYEQYF
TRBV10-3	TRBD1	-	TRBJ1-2	TGTGCCATCAGTGAGGAGGACAGGGGAACGAACTATGGCTACACCTTC	CAISEEDRGTNYGYTF
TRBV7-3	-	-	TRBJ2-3	TGTGCCAGCAGCCGCCCCATGGGAGATATCACAGATACGCAGTATTTT	CASSRPMGDITDTQYF
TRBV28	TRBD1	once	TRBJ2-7	TGTGCCAGCAGAACGCCGGGACAGGGTAATATCGAGCAGTACTTC	CASRTPGQGNIEQYF
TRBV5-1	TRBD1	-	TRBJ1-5	TGCGCCAGCAGCCCCGGGACCGGGACAGGGCCGTTTAGCAATCAGCCCCAGCATTTT	CASSPGTGTGPFSNQPQHF
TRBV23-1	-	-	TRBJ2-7	TGCGCCAGCAGTCAATCGCCCGGGGGATACTGCTACGAGCAGTACTTC	CASSQSPGGYCYEQYF
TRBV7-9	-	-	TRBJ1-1	TGTGCCAGCGACGGGGAGACCGGGACAATGAACACTGAAGCTTTCTTT	CASDGETGTMNTEAFF
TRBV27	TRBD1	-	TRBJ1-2	TGTGCCAGCAGACCCAGGGGGTCCGCGAGTGGCTACACCTTC	CASRPRGSASGYTF
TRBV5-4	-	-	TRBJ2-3	TGTGCCAGCAGCTTGGCCCAATCACAGATAAGCACAGATACGCAGTATTTT	CASSLAQSQISTDTQYF
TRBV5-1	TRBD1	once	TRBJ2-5	TGCGCCAGCGGGACAGGGGTGACTCCGGGCATACAGACCCAGTACTTC	CASGTGVTPGIQTQYF
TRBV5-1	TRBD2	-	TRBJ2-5	TGCGCCAGCAGCCCTCGCGGGAGGGGGGTAGAGACCCAGTACTTC	CASSPRGRGVETQYF
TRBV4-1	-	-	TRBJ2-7	TGCGCCAGCAGCCAAGCAGACAACGGCCTCTACGAGCAGTACTTC	CASSQADNGLYEQYF
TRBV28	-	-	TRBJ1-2	TGTGCCAGCGTTAGCTTTTCACAAGGCTACACCTTC	CASVSFSQGYTF